This T cell receptor (beta chain) was captured by sequencing in a study of T cells expressing NK-cell markers. Study at large: HCMV seropositivity marked most of the eight sequenced donors; one was seronegative.

This CDR3 is 15 amino acids long. As the method of synthesis, 5'RACE template switching with UMIs yielded TCR beta cDNA. Following a re-call of the 5' RACE reads, TCRdb has one entry per CDR3 protein and lacks DNA. The listing contains some 410,000 distinct CDR3 sequences. The clonotype originates from a woman between 18 and 75 years old in good health. This chain uses TRBV12-3 or TRBV12-4 with TRBJ1-6. The sequenced sample consisted of blood T cells: a sorted CD56 or NKG2C T cell subset, CD4+ or CD8+ T cells, or bulk PBMC T cells (not recorded which). The CDR3 reads CASSFTSSLNSPLHF.